This TCR beta chain was sequenced in a study of T cell clonotyping in hematopoietic cell transplantation. This clone appeared a single time. Antigen: not known. The assay was immunoSEQ multiplex PCR, and TCRdb's table has in-frame clones only and misses some. The data hold roughly 80,000 clones, with 90% to 97% observed a single time. Study-level results: Graft donor and pretransplant recipient Inverse Simpson Index values predicted broader posttransplant TCR diversity.

The time point is: recipient sample about 28 days before transplant, after cytoreduction. Recipient blood drawn about 28 days pretransplant and days 30, 100, 180 after. V lost 7 bases and J lost 8; bases outside the gene matches: 11. Germline lookup yields CDR1 SQVTM and CDR2 ANQGSEA. The CDR3 has 13 amino acids. This specimen consisted of peripheral blood mononuclear cells, obtained before stem cell transplant. The source is a woman in her forties or fifties with acute myeloid leukemia. Some clones in this sample may be carry-over from other donors' samples. The chain is built from TRBV29-1 and TRBJ2-1, with TRBD2 matching 7 bases. CDR3 DNA: TGCAGCGGGTGGGGAGGGAGGGGCGATGAGCAGTTCTTC. Protein sequence: CSGWGGRGDEQFF.